Described below is a single T cell receptor beta chain sequence and its context. The antigen remains unidentified. The repertoire was sequenced with immunoSEQ multiplex PCR; TCRdb's copy has only in-frame clones and lacks some. The sample has tens of thousands of clones, around 80% seen once; the top ten hold over 7.5%. This sample is part of a study of PD-1 blockade in classical Hodgkin lymphoma. The study, taken as a whole, reports: While CD8+ TCR diversity did not rise significantly by C4D1, CD4+ TCR diversity did.

Germline V lookup: CDR1 KGHSH, CDR2 LQKENI. This CDR3 comprises 12 residues. V gave up 3 bases and J gave up 3 bases, with 5 bases separating them. The time point is: cycle 4 day 1 (C4D1), after five to seven weeks of nivolumab. In every patient, relapse followed autologous stem cell transplantation, while exposure to brentuximab vedotin differed. The specimen was peripheral blood mononuclear cells (PBMCs), collected before the fourth cycle of nivolumab. The chain couples TRBV18 to TRBJ2-5; D is undetermined. This clonotype was obtained from a human donor with classical Hodgkin lymphoma. CDR3 nucleotides: TGTGCCAGCTCACCGAGCGAAGAGACCCAGTACTTC. Its protein is CASSPSEETQYF.